The 18 T cell receptor beta chains below all came from one sample that was sequenced in a study of T cell responses to AZD1222 COVID-19 vaccine. This table comes from immunoSEQ multiplex PCR, and its TCRdb copy is limited to in-frame clones, with some not included. Here the sample spans some 96,000 clones, about nine tenths being singletons. The material sequenced was peripheral blood, taken on day 0 of AZD1222 vaccination. Receptor source: an adult in good health.

J is TRBJ1-5 and V is TRBV27, with D hard to call. The CDR3 loop spans 16 amino acids. CDR1 is MNHEY and CDR2 is SMNVEV in the germline V gene (reference sequence). Trimming shortened V by 2 bases and J by 0 bases, and 11 bases separated the two germline ends. CDR3: CASSLGPYYSNQPQHF. The CDR3 region has the DNA TGTGCCAGCAGTTTAGGCCCCTACTATAGCAATCAGCCCCAGCATTTT.

V usage is TRBV6-5 and J usage is TRBJ2-2; D unclear. The CDR3 covers 16 residues. CDR1 and CDR2 (germline): MNHEY, SVGAGI. V lost 2 bases, J lost 3 bases, and 13 bases lay in between. The CDR3 coding sequence is TGTGCCAGCAGTTACCATCTAGTCTCCGACACCGGGGAGCTGTTTTTT. It specifies CASSYHLVSDTGELFF.

This CDR3 reads CASSEARVGSTDTQYF. CDR3 DNA sequence: TGCGCCAGCAGTGAGGCCAGAGTGGGGAGCACAGATACGCAGTATTTT. V gene TRBV10-2 combines with J gene TRBJ2-3; D gene ambiguous. Trimming shortened V by 2 bases and J by 0 bases, and 12 bases separated the two germline ends. The CDR3 contains 16 residues. Germline CDR1 WSHSY, CDR2 SAAADI.

The rearrangement links TRBV18 to TRBJ2-7; 7 bases fit TRBD1. Germline V gives CDR1 KGHSH, CDR2 LQKENI. This CDR3 comprises 12 residues. Germline trimming cut 8 bases from V and 4 bases from J; bases unmatched to any gene: 5. In nucleotides, the CDR3 is TGTGCCAGCCAAACACAGGGGTACGAGCAGTACTTC. It specifies CASQTQGYEQYF.

The chain links TRBV11-2 to TRBJ1-4, with D tentatively TRBD1 (6 bases). Germline V gene lookup returns CDR1 SGHAT and CDR2 FQNNGV. Trimming removed 1 base at V and 8 bases at J, with 11 bases between. The CDR3 is made up of 14 amino acids. The CDR3 bases are TGTGCCAGCAGCTTAGGCAGGGGTAGAGAAAAACTGTTTTTT. Amino acid sequence: CASSLGRGREKLFF.

The chain combines TRBV6-1 with TRBJ2-7, with TRBD1 identical over 7 bases. Germline loops: CDR1 MNHNS, CDR2 SASEGT. The V segment lost 6 bases and the J segment 0 bases; nucleotides outside the gene matches: 5. The CDR3 covers 14 residues. The CDR3 DNA sequence: TGTGCCAGCAGCACAGGGGCCCCCTCCTACGAGCAGTACTTC. The encoded protein is CASSTGAPSYEQYF.

This clone was seen once. This chain uses TRBV2 with TRBJ1-1; TRBD1 matches at 11 bases. The germline gives CDR1 SNHLY, CDR2 FYNNEI. V was clipped by 6 bases and J by 5 bases; unmatched bases: 5. The CDR3 has 14 residues. The DNA of the CDR3 is TGTGCCAGCAGAGTGGACAGGGGGCGGACTGAAGCTTTCTTT. It encodes CASRVDRGRTEAFF.

The chain carries TRBV15 and TRBJ1-2; TRBD1 might be the D (6 bases). V lost 6 bases and J 6 bases, leaving 14 bases between the germline ends. Per the germline V gene, CDR1 is LNHNV and CDR2 is YYDKDF (reference sequence). The CDR3 runs 13 residues. Written as DNA, the CDR3 is TGTGCCACCAGGACGGACAGAATGGATGGCTACACCTTC. It is translated as CATRTDRMDGYTF.

The chain joins TRBV28 to TRBJ1-1; TRBD1 matches at 7 bases. The CDR3 runs to 18 residues. Germline trimming cut 1 base from V and 3 bases from J; bases unmatched to any gene: 14. CDR1 and CDR2 (germline): MDHEN, SYDVKM. The CDR3 loop reads CASSLLARGRGRDTEAFF. The CDR3 bases are TGTGCCAGCAGTTTATTAGCTAGGGGGCGGGGTAGGGACACTGAAGCTTTCTTT.

The chain is built from TRBV6-5 and TRBJ1-2, with D possibly being TRBD1 (6 bases). The germline CDR1 and CDR2 sequences are MNHEY and SVGAGI. Trimming took 5 bases from V and 5 from J, leaving 12 bases between them. The CDR3 loop spans 13 amino acids. The CDR3 DNA is TGTGCCAGCAGTCCGGGGACATATTATGGCTACACCTTC. This sequence encodes CASSPGTYYGYTF.

The gene calls are TRBV19 and TRBJ2-3, with D unclear. The CDR3 loop spans 15 amino acids. CDR1 LNHDA and CDR2 SQIVND come from the germline V gene (reference sequence). Between the trimmed V and J ends, which lost 8 bases and 4 bases, there was a span of 19 bases. CDR3 sequence: CASGGWALKADTQYF. DNA for the CDR3: TGTGCCAGTGGTGGCTGGGCCCTTAAGGCAGATACGCAGTATTTT. The variable domain in full, completed from reference TRBV19 and TRBJ2-3, reads DGGITQSPKYLFRKEGQNVTLSCEQNLNHDAMYWYRQDPGQGLRLIYYSQIVNDFQKGDIAEGYSVSREKKESFPLTVTSAQKNPTAFYLCASGGWALKADTQYFGPGTRLTVL.

This clone was detected only a few times. V gene TRBV5-1 combines with J gene TRBJ1-1, with D unclear. This CDR3 has 14 residues. Germline CDR1 and CDR2: SGHRS and YFSETQ. V shed 0 bases and J shed 3 bases, with 9 bases lying between them. The CDR3 sequence is CASSLARQDTEAFF. Written as DNA, the CDR3 is TGCGCCAGCAGCTTGGCTCGACAAGACACTGAAGCTTTCTTT.

The chain recombines TRBV28 with TRBJ1-1, with 11 bases matching TRBD1. The length of the CDR3 is 14 residues. From germline, CDR1 is MDHEN and CDR2 SYDVKM. The V segment lost 3 bases and the J segment 10 bases; nucleotides outside the gene matches: 7. The CDR3 nucleotides are TGTGCCAGCAGTTTCCGGACAGGGGGCGCGGGAGCTTTCTTT. Its translation is CASSFRTGGAGAFF.

The J gene is TRBJ1-4, the V gene TRBV15; D not certain. The germline CDR1 and CDR2 sequences are LNHNV and YYDKDF (reference sequence). The CDR3 loop spans 16 amino acids. V gave up 5 bases and J gave up 0 bases, with 13 bases separating them. This CDR3 is CATSRISGATNEKLFF. The CDR3 DNA reads as TGTGCCACCAGCCGAATTTCAGGTGCAACTAATGAAAAACTGTTTTTT.

The chain is built from TRBV28 and TRBJ1-6; D gene unclear. Germline V lookup: CDR1 MDHEN, CDR2 SYDVKM. Trimming left V 2 bases short and J 8 bases short, with 13 bases between. The length of the CDR3 is 15 residues. CDR3 bases: TGTGCCAGCAGTTTACTGGCAGTCACTTATTCACCCCTCCACTTT. It codes for CASSLLAVTYSPLHF.

This sequence joins TRBV6-1 and TRBJ1-2, with D possibly being TRBD1 (5 bases). This CDR3 has 15 amino acids. Trimming left V 2 bases short and J 4 bases short, with 14 bases between. Per germline, CDR1 MNHNS and CDR2 SASEGT. CDR3 region: CASSESRRQGYGYTF. For the CDR3, the DNA is TGTGCCAGCAGTGAAAGCCGCCGGCAGGGCTATGGCTACACCTTC.

This chain uses TRBV27 with TRBJ2-5, with D unresolved. The length of the CDR3 is 13 residues. Germline CDR1 and CDR2: MNHEY and SMNVEV (reference sequence). Trimming took off 3 bases at V and 5 bases at J, with 10 bases between the two ends. CDR3 residues: CASSFRQSETQYF. DNA for the CDR3: TGTGCCAGCAGTTTTCGGCAGAGTGAGACCCAGTACTTC.

This clone was counted only a few times. The chain carries TRBV28 and TRBJ2-7; 12 bases line up with TRBD1. The CDR3 runs to 14 residues. CDR1 is MDHEN, CDR2 SYDVKM, per germline. With V trimmed by 5 bases and J by 9 bases, 8 bases remained unmatched. CDR3 sequence reads: CASSPGQGALGQYF. CDR3 nucleotides: TGTGCCAGCAGTCCGGGACAGGGGGCCCTGGGGCAGTACTTC.